Described below is a single TCR beta chain sequence and its context. In the original analysis: Nucleated cell counts were estimated from reference gene primer amplification. TCRdb's copy holds only in-frame clones and misses some; the assay was immunoSEQ multiplex PCR. Clone size and the V and J calls come from that table; the DNA yielded D and trimming. The sample consists of about 200,000 clones, 65% to 90% of them appearing once. The entry originates in a study of blood T cell repertoires in COVID-19. Study context: Acute and convalescent COVID-19 samples came from the United States, Italy and Spain. PBMCs, B-cell-depleted T cells, or T cells were the source of the cDNA or gDNA that made up the material.

Clinical histories supplied by participants themselves formed the basis of cohort assignment. The receptor's source is a woman aged 60-75 years with acute COVID-19. Sample: PBMCs or T cells enriched from blood (not recorded which).

CDR3 nucleotides: TGTGCCAGCAGCGGGAGACGGACAAAACAGGGGGCGAACACCGGGGAGCTGTTTTTT. Translated, it gives CASSGRRTKQGANTGELFF. The V gene is TRBV9, the J gene TRBJ2-2; 8 bases are a match to TRBD1. J gave up 0 bases and V 3 bases, and 13 bases lay outside the gene matches. Germline loops: CDR1 SGDLS, CDR2 YYNGEE. This CDR3 contains 19 residues.